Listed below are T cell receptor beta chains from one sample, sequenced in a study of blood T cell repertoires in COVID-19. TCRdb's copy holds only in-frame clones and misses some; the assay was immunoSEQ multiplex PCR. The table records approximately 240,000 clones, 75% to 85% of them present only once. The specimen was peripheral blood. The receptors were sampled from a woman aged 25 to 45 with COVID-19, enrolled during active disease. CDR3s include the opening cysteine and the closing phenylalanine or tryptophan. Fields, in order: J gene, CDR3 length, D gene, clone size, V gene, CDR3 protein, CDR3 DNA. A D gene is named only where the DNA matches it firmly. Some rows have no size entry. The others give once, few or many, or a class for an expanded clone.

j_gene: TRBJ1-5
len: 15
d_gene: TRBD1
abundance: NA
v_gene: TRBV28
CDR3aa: CASSWDRGRNQPQHF
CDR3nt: TGTGCCAGCAGTTGGGACAGGGGGCGCAATCAGCCCCAGCATTTT

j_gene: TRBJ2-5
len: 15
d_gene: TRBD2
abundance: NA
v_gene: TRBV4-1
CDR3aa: CASSQPLAAGETQYF
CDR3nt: TGCGCCAGCAGCCAACCCCTAGCGGCGGGGGAGACCCAGTACTTC

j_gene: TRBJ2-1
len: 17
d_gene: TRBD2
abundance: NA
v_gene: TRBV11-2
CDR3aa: CASSPRRASGGYNEQFF
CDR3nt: TGTGCCAGCAGCCCCCGAAGGGCTAGCGGGGGCTACAATGAGCAGTTCTTC

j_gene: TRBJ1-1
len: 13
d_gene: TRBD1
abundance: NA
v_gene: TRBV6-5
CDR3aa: CASIGGGYTEAFF
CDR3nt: TGTGCCAGCATAGGGGGCGGGTACACTGAAGCTTTCTTT

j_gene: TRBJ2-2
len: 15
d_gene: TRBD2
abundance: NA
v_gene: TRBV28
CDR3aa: CASSLGGVSTGELFF
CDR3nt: TGTGCCAGCAGTTTAGGGGGGGTTAGCACCGGGGAGCTGTTTTTT

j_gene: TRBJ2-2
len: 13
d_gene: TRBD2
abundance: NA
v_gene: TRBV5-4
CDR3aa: CASGTTNTGELFF
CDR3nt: TGTGCCAGCGGGACTACGAACACCGGGGAGCTGTTTTTT

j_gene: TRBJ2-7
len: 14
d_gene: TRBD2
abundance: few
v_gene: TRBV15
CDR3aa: CATSSASGSYEQYF
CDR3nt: TGTGCCACCTCGTCGGCTAGCGGCTCCTACGAGCAGTACTTC

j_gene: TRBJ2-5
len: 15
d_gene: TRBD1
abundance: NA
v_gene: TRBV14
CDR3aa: CASSHGTVKQETQYF
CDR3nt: TGTGCCAGCAGCCACGGGACAGTAAAGCAAGAGACCCAGTACTTC

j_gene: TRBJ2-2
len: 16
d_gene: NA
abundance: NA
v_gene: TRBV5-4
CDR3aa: CASSLETRTGAGELFF
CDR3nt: TGTGCCAGCAGCTTGGAAACTAGGACGGGGGCCGGGGAGCTGTTTTTT

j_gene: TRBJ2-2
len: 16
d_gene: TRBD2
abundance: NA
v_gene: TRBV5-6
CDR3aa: CASSLLGGGPFGELFF
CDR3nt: TGTGCCAGCAGCTTGTTAGGCGGGGGGCCCTTCGGGGAGCTGTTTTTT

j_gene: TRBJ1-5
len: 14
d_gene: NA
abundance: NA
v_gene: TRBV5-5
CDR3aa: CASSLWDYNQPQHF
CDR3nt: TGTGCCAGCAGCTTGTGGGACTATAATCAGCCCCAGCATTTT

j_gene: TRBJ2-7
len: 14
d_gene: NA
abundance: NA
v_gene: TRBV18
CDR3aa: CASSPVSGWDEQYF
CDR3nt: TGTGCCAGCTCACCGGTCTCGGGGTGGGACGAGCAGTACTTC

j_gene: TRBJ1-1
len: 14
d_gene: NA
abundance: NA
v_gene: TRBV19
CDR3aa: CASSTAARSTEAFF
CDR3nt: TGTGCCAGTAGTACCGCCGCGAGGAGCACTGAAGCTTTCTTT

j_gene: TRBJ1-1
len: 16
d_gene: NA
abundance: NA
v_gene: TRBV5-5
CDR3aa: CASSSYGGGDYTEAFF
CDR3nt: TGTGCCAGCAGCTCCTATGGCGGGGGAGATTACACTGAAGCTTTCTTT

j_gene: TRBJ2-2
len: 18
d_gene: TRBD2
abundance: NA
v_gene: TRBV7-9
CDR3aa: CASSSSGLAGWNTGELFF
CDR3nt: TGTGCCAGCAGCTCGTCGGGACTAGCGGGATGGAACACCGGGGAGCTGTTTTTT

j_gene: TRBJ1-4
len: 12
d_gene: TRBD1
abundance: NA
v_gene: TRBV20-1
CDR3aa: CSASNRGQKLFF
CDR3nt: TGCAGTGCTAGTAACAGGGGCCAAAAACTGTTTTTT

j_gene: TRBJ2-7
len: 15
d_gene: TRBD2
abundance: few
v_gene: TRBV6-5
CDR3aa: CASDSGAGGGYEQYF
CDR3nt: TGTGCCAGCGACTCTGGCGCGGGAGGGGGGTACGAGCAGTACTTC

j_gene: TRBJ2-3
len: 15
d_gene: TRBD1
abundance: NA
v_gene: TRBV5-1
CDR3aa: CASSQGQASTDTQYF
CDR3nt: TGCGCCAGCAGCCAGGGACAGGCTAGCACAGATACGCAGTATTTT

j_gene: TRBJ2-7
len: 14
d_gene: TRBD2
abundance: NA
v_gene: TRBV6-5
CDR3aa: CASNRGGRSHEQYF
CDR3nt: TGTGCCAGCAATAGGGGCGGGAGGTCCCACGAGCAGTACTTC

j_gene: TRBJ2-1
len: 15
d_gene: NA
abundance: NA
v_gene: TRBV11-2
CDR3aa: CASSLGFGGRNEQFF
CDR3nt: TGTGCCAGCAGCTTAGGGTTTGGGGGGAGGAATGAGCAGTTCTTC

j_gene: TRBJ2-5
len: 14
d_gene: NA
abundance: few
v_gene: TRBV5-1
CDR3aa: CASSFSVPKETQYF
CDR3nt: TGCGCCAGCAGCTTTAGCGTGCCTAAAGAGACCCAGTACTTC

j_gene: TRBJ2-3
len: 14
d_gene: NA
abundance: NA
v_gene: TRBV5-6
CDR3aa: CATRWAGFTDTQYF
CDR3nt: TGTGCCACACGCTGGGCAGGGTTCACAGATACGCAGTATTTT

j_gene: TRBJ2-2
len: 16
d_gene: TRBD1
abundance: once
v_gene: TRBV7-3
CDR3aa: CASSTTGGAQTGELFF
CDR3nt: TGTGCCAGCAGCACAACAGGGGGCGCACAAACCGGGGAGCTGTTTTTT

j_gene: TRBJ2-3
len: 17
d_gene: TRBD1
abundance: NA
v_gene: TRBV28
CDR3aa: CASSLCSQGACTDTQYF
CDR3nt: TGTGCCAGCAGTTTATGCTCCCAGGGGGCTTGTACAGATACGCAGTATTTT

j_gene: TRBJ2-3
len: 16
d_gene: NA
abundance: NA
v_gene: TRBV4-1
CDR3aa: CASSQVLSASTDTQYF
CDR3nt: TGCGCCAGCAGCCAAGTTTTGAGCGCGAGCACAGATACGCAGTATTTT

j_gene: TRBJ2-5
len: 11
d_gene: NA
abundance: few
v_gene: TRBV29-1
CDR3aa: CSVVQGMAQYF
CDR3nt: TGCAGCGTTGTGCAGGGGATGGCCCAGTACTTC

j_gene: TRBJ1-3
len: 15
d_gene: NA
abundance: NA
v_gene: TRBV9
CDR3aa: CASTMDSYSGNTIYF
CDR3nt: TGTGCCAGCACCATGGACAGTTACTCTGGAAACACCATATATTTT

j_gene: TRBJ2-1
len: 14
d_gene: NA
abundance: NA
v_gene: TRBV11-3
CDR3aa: CASSLGSGYNEQFF
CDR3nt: TGTGCCAGCAGCTTAGGGAGCGGATACAATGAGCAGTTCTTC

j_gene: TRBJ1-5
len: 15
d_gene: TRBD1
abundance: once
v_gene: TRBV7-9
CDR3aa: CASSLDGTEYQPQHF
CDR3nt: TGTGCCAGCAGCTTAGATGGGACAGAGTATCAGCCCCAGCATTTT

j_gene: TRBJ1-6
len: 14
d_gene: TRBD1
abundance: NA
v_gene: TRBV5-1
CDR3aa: CASSITGGNSPLHF
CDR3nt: TGCGCCAGCTCAATTACAGGGGGTAATTCACCCCTCCACTTT

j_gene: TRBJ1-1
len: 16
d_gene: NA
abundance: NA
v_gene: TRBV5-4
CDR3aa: CASSPRDTAPNTEAFF
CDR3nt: TGTGCCAGCAGCCCCAGGGACACAGCCCCGAACACTGAAGCTTTCTTT

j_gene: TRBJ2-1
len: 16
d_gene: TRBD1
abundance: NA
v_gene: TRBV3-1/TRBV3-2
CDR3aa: CASSQDGQGAYNEQFF
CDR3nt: TGTGCCAGCAGCCAAGATGGCCAGGGGGCCTACAATGAGCAGTTCTTC

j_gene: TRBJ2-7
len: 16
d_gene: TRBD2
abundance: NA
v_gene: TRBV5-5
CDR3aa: CASSPSRTSGSYEQYF
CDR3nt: TGTGCCAGCAGCCCCAGTAGGACTAGCGGGAGCTACGAGCAGTACTTC

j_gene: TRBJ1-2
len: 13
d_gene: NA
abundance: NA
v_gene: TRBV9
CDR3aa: CASSSRDTYGYTF
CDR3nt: TGTGCCAGCAGCTCCCGGGACACGTATGGCTACACCTTC

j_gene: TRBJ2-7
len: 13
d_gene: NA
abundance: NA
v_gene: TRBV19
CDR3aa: CAPEAGSPYEQYF
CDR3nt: TGTGCCCCTGAGGCCGGATCGCCGTACGAGCAGTACTTC

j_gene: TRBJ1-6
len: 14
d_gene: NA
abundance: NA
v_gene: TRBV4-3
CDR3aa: CASRISSYNSPLHF
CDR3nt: TGCGCCAGCAGGATTAGCTCCTATAATTCACCCCTCCACTTT

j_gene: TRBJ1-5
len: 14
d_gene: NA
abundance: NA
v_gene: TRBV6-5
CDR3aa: CASSPRQNNQPQHF
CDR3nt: TGTGCCAGCAGTCCTAGACAGAACAATCAGCCCCAGCATTTT

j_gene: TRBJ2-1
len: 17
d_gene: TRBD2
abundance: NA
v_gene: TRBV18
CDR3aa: CASSPNSGGTSYNEQFF
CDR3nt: TGTGCCAGCTCACCTAATAGCGGGGGGACTTCCTACAATGAGCAGTTCTTC

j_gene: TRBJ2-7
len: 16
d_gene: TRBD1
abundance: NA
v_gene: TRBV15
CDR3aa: CATSRVGDSRLGEQYF
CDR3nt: TGTGCCACCAGCAGAGTCGGGGACAGCCGCCTAGGGGAGCAGTACTTC

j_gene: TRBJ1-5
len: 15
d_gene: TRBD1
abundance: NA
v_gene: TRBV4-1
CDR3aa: CASSQGDRVNQPQHF
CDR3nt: TGCGCCAGCAGCCAAGGCGACAGGGTTAATCAGCCCCAGCATTTT

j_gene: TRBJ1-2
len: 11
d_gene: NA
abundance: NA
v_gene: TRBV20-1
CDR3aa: CSAADREGYTF
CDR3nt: TGCAGTGCCGCGGACCGGGAAGGCTACACCTTC

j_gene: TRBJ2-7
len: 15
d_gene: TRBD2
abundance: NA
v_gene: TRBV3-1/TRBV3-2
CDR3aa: CASSTLAGHSYEQYF
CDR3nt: TGTGCCAGCAGCACTCTAGCGGGGCACTCCTACGAGCAGTACTTC

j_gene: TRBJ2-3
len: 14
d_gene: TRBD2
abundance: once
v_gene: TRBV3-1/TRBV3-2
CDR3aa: CPGALLADTDTQYF
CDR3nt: TGTCCAGGGGCCTTACTAGCGGACACAGATACGCAGTATTTT

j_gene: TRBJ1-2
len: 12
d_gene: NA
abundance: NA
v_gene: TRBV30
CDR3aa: CAWRQRDYGYTF
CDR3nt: TGTGCCTGGAGGCAACGGGACTATGGCTACACCTTC

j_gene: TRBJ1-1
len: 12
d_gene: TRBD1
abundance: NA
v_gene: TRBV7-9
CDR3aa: CASSLEGQQAFF
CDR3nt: TGTGCCAGCAGCTTAGAGGGACAGCAAGCTTTCTTT

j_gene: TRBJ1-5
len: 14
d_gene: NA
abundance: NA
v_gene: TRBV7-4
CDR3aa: CASSLSGGNQPQHF
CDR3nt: TGTGCCAGCAGCTTATCAGGGGGCAATCAGCCCCAGCATTTT

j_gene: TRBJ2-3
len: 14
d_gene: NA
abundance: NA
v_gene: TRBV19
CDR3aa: CASSTGGTVDTQYF
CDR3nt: TGTGCCAGTAGTACCGGCGGGACTGTAGATACGCAGTATTTT

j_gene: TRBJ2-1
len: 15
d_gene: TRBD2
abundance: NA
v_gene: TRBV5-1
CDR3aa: CASSWTSGEYNEQFF
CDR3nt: TGCGCCAGCAGCTGGACTAGCGGGGAGTACAATGAGCAGTTCTTC

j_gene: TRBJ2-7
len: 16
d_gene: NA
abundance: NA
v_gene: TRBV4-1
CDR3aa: CASSQDGGGQVYEQYF
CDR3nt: TGCGCCAGCAGCCAAGATGGAGGGGGCCAGGTCTACGAGCAGTACTTC

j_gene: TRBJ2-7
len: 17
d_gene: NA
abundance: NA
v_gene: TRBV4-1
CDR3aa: CASSQDWARLGSGEQYF
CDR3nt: TGCGCCAGCAGCCAAGATTGGGCGAGACTAGGGTCTGGAGAGCAGTACTTC

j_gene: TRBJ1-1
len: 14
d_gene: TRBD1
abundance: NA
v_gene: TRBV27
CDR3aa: CASSLIQGAIEAFF
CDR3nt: TGTGCCAGCAGTTTAATACAGGGGGCCATTGAAGCTTTCTTT

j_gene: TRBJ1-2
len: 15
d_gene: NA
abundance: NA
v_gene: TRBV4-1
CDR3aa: CASSQGRPSNYGYTF
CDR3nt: TGCGCCAGCAGCCAAGGGCGGCCTTCTAACTATGGCTACACCTTC

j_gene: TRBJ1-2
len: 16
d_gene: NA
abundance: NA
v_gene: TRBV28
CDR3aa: CASSSQQIPTGYGYTF
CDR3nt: TGTGCCAGCAGTTCCCAACAAATCCCGACAGGCTATGGCTACACCTTC

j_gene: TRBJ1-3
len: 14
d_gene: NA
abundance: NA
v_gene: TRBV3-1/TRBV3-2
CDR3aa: CASSGGSRGNTIYF
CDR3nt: TGTGCCAGCAGCGGAGGGTCGAGAGGAAACACCATATATTTT

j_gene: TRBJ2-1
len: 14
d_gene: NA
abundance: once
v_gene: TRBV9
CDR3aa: CASSGGQEYNEQFF
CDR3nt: TGTGCCAGCAGCGGGGGGCAGGAATACAATGAGCAGTTCTTC

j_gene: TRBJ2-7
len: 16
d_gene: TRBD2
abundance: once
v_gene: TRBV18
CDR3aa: CASSPLPGLAGGEQYF
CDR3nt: TGTGCCAGCTCTCCCTTACCGGGACTAGCGGGAGGCGAGCAGTACTTC

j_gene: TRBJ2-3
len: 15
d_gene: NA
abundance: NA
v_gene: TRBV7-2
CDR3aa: CASSLVWGGQDTQYF
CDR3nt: TGTGCCAGCAGCTTAGTGTGGGGGGGCCAAGATACGCAGTATTTT

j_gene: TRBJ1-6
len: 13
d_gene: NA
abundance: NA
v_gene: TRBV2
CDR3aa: CATLSQSRSPLHF
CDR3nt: TGTGCCACCCTAAGCCAATCCCGTTCACCCCTCCACTTT

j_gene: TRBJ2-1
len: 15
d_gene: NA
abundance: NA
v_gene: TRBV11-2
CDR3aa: CASSQIRGTYNEQFF
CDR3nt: TGTGCCAGCAGCCAAATCAGGGGAACCTACAATGAGCAGTTCTTC

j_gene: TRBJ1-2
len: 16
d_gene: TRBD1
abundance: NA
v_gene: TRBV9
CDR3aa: CASSVARTGANYGYTF
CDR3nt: TGTGCCAGCAGCGTAGCCCGAACAGGGGCGAACTATGGCTACACCTTC